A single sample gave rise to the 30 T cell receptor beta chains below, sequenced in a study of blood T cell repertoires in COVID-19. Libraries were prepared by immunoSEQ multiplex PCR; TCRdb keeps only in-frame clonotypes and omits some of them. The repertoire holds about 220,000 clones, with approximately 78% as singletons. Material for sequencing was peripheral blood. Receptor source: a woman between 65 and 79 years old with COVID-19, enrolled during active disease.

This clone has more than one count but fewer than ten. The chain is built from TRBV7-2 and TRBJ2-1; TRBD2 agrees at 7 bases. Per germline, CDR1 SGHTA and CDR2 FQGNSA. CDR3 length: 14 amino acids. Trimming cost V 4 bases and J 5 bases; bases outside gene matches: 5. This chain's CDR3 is CASSYSSGNNEQFF. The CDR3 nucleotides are TGTGCCAGCAGCTATTCTAGCGGTAACAATGAGCAGTTCTTC.

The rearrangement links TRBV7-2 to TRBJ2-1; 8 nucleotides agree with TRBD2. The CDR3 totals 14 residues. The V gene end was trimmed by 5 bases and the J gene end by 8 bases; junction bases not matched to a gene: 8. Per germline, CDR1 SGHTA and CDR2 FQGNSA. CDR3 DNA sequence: TGTGCCAGCAGCAGAAGCGGGAGCGGAGATGAGCAGTTCTTC. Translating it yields CASSRSGSGDEQFF.

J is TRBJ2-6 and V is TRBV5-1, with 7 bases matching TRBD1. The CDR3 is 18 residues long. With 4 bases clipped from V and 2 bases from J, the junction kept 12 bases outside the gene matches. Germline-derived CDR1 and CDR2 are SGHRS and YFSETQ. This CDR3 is CASSPIQGSEAGANVLTF. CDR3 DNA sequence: TGCGCCAGCAGCCCGATACAGGGGTCGGAGGCTGGGGCCAACGTCCTGACTTTC.

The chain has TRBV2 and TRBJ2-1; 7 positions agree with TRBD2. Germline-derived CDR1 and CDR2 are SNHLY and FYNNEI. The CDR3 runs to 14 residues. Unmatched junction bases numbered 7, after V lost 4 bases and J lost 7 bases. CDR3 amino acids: CASSGGGKWNEQFF. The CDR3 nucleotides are TGTGCCAGCAGTGGGGGGGGTAAGTGGAATGAGCAGTTCTTC.

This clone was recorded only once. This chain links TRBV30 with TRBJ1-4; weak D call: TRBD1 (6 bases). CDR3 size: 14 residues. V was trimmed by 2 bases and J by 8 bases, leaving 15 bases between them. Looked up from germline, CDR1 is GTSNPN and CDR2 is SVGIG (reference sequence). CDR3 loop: CAWSSVRGAEKLFF. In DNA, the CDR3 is TGTGCCTGGAGTTCGGTCAGGGGCGCGGAAAAACTGTTTTTT.

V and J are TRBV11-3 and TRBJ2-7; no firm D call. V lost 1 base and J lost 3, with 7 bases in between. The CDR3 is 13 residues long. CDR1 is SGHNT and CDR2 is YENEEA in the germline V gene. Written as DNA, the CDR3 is TGTGCCAGCAGCTTAGGTCCAGGCTACGAGCAGTACTTC. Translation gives CASSLGPGYEQYF.

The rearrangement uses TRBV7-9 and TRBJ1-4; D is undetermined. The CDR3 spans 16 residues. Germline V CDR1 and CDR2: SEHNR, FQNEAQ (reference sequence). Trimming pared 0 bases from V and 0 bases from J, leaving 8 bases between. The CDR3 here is CASSLARQATNEKLFF. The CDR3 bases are TGTGCCAGCAGCTTAGCGCGACAAGCAACTAATGAAAAACTGTTTTTT. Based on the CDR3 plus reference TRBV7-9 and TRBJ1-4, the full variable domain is DTGVSQNPRHKITKRGQNVTFRCDPISEHNRLYWYRQTLGQGPEFLTYFQNEAQLEKSRLLSDRFSAERPKGSFSTLEIQRTEQGDSAMYLCASSLARQATNEKLFFGSGTQLSVL.

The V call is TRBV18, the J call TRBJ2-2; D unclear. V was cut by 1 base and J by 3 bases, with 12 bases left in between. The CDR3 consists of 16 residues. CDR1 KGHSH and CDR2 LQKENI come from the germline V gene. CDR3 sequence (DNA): TGTGCCAGCTCACCACGGCTCGATGTTGACACCGGGGAGCTGTTTTTT. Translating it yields CASSPRLDVDTGELFF. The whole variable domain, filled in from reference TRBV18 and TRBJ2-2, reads NAGVMQNPRHLVRRRGQEARLRCSPMKGHSHVYWYRQLPEEGLKFMVYLQKENIIDESGMPKERFSAEFPKEGPSILRIQQVVRGDSAAYFCASSPRLDVDTGELFFGEGSRLTVL.

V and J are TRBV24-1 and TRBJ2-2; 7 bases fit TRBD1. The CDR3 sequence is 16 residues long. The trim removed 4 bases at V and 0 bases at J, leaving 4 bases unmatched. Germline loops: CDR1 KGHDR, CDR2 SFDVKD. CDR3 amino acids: CATSDTGAPNTGELFF. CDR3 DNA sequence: TGTGCCACCAGTGACACAGGGGCCCCGAACACCGGGGAGCTGTTTTTT.

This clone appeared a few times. CDR3 DNA: TGTGCCAGCAGTGAAGCTTCCCAGGGGGTCTACGAGCAGTACTTC. Protein product: CASSEASQGVYEQYF. The J gene is TRBJ2-7, the V gene TRBV2; TRBD1 matches 7 bases. This CDR3 contains 15 residues. From germline, CDR1 is SNHLY and CDR2 FYNNEI. The trim removed 0 bases at V and 3 bases at J, leaving 5 bases unmatched.

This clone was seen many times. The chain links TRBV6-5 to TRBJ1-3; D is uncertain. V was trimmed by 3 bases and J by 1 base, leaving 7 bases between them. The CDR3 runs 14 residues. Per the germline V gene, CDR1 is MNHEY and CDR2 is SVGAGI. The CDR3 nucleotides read TGTGCCAGCAGTTATCTAGCTTCTGGAAACACCATATATTTT. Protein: CASSYLASGNTIYF.

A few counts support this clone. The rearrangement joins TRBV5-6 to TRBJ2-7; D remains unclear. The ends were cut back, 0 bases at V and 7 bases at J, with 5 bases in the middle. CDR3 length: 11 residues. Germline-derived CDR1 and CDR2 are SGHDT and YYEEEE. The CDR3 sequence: CASSLVAEQYF. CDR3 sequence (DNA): TGTGCCAGCAGCTTGGTGGCTGAGCAGTACTTC.

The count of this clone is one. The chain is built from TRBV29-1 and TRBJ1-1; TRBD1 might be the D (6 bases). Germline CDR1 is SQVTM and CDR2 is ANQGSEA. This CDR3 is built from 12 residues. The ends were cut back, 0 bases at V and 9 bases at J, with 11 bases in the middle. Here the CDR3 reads CSVEDDRTKAFF. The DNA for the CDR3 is TGCAGCGTTGAAGATGACAGGACCAAAGCTTTCTTT.

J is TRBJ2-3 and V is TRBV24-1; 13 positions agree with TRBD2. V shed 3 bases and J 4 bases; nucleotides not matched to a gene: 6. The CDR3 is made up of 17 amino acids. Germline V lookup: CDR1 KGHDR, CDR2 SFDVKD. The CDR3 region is CATSDVGLAGVPDTQYF. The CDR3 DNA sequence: TGTGCCACCAGTGATGTCGGACTAGCGGGAGTTCCAGATACGCAGTATTTT.

The CDR3 DNA is TGCGCCAGCAGCTTGGGGAGGGACGGCTCGGCCCAGCATTTT. It is translated as CASSLGRDGSAQHF. This chain connects TRBV5-1 to TRBJ1-5, with a tentative D call TRBD1 (5 bases). Germline V gene data show CDR1 as SGHRS and CDR2 as YFSETQ. This CDR3 spans 14 amino acids. Trimming removed 0 bases at V and 11 bases at J, with 15 bases between. The complete variable domain, with remaining parts taken from reference TRBV5-1 and TRBJ1-5, reads KAGVTQTPRYLIKTRGQQVTLSCSPISGHRSVSWYQQTPGQGLQFLFEYFSETQRNKGNFPGRFSGRQFSNSRSEMNVSTLELGDSALYLCASSLGRDGSAQHFGDGTRLSIL.

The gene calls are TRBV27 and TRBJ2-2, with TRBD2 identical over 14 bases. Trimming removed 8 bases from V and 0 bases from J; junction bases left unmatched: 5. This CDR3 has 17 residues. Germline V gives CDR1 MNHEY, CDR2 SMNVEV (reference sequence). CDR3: CASGGLAGGANTGELFF. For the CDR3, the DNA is TGTGCCAGCGGAGGACTAGCGGGAGGAGCGAACACCGGGGAGCTGTTTTTT.

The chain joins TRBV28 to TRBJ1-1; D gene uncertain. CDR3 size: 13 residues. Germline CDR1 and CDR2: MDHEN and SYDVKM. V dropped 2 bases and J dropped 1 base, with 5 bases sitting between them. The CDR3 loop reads CASSLHQNTEAFF. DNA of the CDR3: TGTGCCAGCAGTTTACATCAGAACACTGAAGCTTTCTTT.

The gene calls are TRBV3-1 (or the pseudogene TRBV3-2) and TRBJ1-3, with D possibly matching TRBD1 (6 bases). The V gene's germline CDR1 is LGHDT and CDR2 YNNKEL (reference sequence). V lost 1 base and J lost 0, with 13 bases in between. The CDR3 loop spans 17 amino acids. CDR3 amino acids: CASSQARGTSSGNTIYF. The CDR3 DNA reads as TGTGCCAGCAGCCAAGCCCGAGGGACAAGCTCTGGAAACACCATATATTTT.

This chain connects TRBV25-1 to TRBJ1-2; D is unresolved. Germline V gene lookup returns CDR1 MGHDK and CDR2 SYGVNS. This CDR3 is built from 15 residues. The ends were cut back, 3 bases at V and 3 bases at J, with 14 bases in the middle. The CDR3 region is CASSDQASNYYGYTF. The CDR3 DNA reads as TGTGCCAGCAGTGACCAGGCCTCCAACTACTATGGCTACACCTTC.

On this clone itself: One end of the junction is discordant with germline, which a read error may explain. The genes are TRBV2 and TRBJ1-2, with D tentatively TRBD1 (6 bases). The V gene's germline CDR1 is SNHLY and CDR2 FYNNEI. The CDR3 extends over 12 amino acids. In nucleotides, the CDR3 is TGTGCCAGCAGTGAAGCGCTTGGCAGGGGCCTTTTC. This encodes CASSEALGRGLF.

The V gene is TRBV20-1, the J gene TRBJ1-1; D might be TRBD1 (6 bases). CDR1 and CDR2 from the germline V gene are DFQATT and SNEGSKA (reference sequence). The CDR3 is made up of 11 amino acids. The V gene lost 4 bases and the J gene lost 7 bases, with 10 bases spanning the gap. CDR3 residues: CSAIRGNEAFF. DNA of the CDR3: TGCAGTGCTATCAGGGGAAATGAAGCTTTCTTT.

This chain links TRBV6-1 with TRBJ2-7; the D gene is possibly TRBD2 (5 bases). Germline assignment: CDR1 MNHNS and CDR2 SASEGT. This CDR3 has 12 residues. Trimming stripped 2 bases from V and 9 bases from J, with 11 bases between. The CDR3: CASSEIRERQYF. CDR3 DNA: TGTGCCAGCAGTGAAATTCGGGAAAGGCAGTACTTC.

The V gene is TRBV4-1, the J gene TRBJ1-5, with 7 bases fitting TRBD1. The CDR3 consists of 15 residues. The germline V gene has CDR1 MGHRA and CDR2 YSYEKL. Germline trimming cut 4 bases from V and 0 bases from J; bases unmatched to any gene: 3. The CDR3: CASSPTGISNQPQHF. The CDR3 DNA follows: TGCGCCAGCAGCCCGACAGGGATTAGCAATCAGCCCCAGCATTTT.

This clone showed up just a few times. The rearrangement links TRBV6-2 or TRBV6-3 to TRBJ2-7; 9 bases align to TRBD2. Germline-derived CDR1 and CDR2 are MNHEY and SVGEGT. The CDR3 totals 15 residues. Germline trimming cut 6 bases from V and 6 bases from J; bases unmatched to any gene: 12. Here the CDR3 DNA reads TGTGCCAGCAGCCTGCTTGGGCTAGCGGGAAGCGAGCAGTACTTC. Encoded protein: CASSLLGLAGSEQYF.

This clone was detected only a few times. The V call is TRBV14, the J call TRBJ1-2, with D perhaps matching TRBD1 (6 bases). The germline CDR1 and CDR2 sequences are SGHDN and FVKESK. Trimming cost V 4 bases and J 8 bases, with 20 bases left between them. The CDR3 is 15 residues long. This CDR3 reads CASSPRSGALRGYTF. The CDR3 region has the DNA TGTGCCAGCAGCCCAAGATCAGGGGCGCTTCGGGGCTACACCTTC.

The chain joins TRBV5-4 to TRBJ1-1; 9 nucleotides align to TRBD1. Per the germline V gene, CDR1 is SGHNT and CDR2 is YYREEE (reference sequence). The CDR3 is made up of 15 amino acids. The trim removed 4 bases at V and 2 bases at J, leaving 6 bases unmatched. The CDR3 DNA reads TGTGCCAGCAGCAAAGGGACAGGGCGAAACACTGAAGCTTTCTTT. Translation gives CASSKGTGRNTEAFF.

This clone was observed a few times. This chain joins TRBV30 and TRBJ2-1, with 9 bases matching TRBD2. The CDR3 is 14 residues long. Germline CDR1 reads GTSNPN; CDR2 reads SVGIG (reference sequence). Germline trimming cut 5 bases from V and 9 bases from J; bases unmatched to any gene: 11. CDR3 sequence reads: CAWDNFGTSFEQFF. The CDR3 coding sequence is TGTGCCTGGGATAACTTCGGGACTAGCTTTGAGCAGTTCTTC.

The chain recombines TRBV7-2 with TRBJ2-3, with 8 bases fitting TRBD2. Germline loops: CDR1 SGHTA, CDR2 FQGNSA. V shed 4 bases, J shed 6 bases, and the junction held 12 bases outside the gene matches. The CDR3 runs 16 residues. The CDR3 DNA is TGTGCCAGCAGCTCGATGGGGGGACTAGTAAGGGATACGCAGTATTTT. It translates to CASSSMGGLVRDTQYF.

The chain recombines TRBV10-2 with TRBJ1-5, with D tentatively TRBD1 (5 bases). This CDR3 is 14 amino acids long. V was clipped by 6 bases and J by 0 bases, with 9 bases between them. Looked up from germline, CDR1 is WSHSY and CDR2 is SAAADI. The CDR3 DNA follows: TGCGCCAGCAGCCAGACAGTTAGCAATCAGCCCCAGCATTTT. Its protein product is CASSQTVSNQPQHF.

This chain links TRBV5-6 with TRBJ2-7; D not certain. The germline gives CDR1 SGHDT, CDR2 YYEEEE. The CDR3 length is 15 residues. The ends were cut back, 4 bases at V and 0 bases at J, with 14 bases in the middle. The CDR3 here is CASSRRLTSSYEQYF. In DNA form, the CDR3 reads TGTGCCAGCAGCCGAAGACTTACCTCCTCCTACGAGCAGTACTTC.